This record covers a single T cell receptor (beta chain). Authors' processing steps: Reference gene primer amplification yielded estimated nucleated cell counts. Only in-frame clones appear in the TCRdb table, and some are missing; sequencing was by immunoSEQ multiplex PCR. The V and J calls and the clone size are those of that table, but D and trimming were determined from the DNA. The top ten clones hold around 7.7% of a sample with more than 55,000 clones, about 87% of them seen once. This entry is derived from a study of blood T cell repertoires in COVID-19. Study-level background: Italy, Spain and the United States were the sources of the convalescent and acute COVID-19 samples.

The CDR3 runs 14 residues. CDR1 is SGHRS, CDR2 YFSETQ, per germline. Trimming pared 0 bases from V and 1 base from J, leaving 8 bases between. The J gene is TRBJ2-7, the V gene TRBV5-1; D gene ambiguous. The TCR comes from a human donor with active COVID-19. The donor label of this sample is uncertain. The sample comprised peripheral blood. Here the CDR3 reads CASSLGQPSYEQYF. The CDR3 DNA reads TGCGCCAGCAGCTTGGGGCAACCATCCTACGAGCAGTACTTC.